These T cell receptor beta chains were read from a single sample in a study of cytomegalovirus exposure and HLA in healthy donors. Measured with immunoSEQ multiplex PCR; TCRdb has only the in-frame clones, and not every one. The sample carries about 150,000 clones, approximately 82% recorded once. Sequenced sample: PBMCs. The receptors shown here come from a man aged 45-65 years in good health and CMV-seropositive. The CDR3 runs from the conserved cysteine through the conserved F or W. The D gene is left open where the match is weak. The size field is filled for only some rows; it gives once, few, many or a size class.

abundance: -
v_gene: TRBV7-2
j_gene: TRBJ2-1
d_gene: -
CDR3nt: TGTGCCAGCAGCTTGGGACTTTCTGAGCAGTTCTTC
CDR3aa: CASSLGLSEQFF

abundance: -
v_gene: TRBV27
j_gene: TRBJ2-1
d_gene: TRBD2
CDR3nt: TGTGCCAGCAGTTTGCTCGGGAGGGAGAATGAGCAGTTCTTC
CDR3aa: CASSLLGRENEQFF

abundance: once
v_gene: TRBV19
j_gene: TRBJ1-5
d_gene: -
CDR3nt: TGTGCCAGTAGTATAGGTCTTCCGGGGGACCAGCCCCAGCATTTT
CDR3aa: CASSIGLPGDQPQHF

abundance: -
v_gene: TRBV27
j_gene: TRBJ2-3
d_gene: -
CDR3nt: TGTGCCAGCAGTTCCAGGGGGGGCACAGATACGCAGTATTTT
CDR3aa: CASSSRGGTDTQYF

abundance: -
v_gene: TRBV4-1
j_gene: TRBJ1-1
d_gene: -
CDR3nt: TGCGCCAGCAGCCAAGAAACAGGGAACACTGAAGCTTTCTTT
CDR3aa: CASSQETGNTEAFF

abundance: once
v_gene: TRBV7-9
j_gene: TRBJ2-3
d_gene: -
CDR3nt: TGTGCCGGCAGCCGTTCGACAGCTCAAAGCACAGATACGCAGTATTTT
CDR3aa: CAGSRSTAQSTDTQYF

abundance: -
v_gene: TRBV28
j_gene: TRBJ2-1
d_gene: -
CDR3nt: TGTGCCAGCCAAACAGGGCGATCCTACAATGAGCAGTTCTTC
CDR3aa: CASQTGRSYNEQFF

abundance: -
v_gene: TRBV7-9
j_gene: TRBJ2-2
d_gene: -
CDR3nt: TGTGCCAGCAGCGGACCTCCCGTAGGCAGGGGAAACAACACCGGGGAGCTGTTTTTT
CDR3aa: CASSGPPVGRGNNTGELFF

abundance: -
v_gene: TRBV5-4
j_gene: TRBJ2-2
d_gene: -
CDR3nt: TGTGCCAGCAGCTCCGGCCTACTAGGGGGAACCGGGGAGCTGTTTTTT
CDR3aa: CASSSGLLGGTGELFF

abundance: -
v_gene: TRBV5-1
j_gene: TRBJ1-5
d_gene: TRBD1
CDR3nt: TGCGCCAGCAGCCTGACAGGGGTAAATCAGCCCCAGCATTTT
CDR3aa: CASSLTGVNQPQHF